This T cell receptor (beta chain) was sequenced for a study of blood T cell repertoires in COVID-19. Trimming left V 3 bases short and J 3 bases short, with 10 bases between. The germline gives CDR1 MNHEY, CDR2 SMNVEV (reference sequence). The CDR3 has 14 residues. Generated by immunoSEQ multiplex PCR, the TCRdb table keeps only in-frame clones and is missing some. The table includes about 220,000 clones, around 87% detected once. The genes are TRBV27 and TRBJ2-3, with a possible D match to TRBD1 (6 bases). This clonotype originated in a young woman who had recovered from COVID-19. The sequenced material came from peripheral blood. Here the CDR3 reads CASSLDSPTDTQYF. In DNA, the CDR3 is TGTGCCAGCAGTTTGGACAGCCCTACAGATACGCAGTATTTT.